The rows below give T cell receptor beta chains drawn from one sample of a study of brain T cells in children with intractable seizures. Assay: immunoSEQ multiplex PCR; the TCRdb copy retains only in-frame clones and omits some. Of about 340,000 clones listed, 85% to 95% are singletons. The starting material was peripheral blood, obtained more than 4 months after surgery. These receptors originate from a boy younger than two with tuberous sclerosis and intractable seizures. The CDR3 runs from the conserved cysteine through the conserved F or W. A D gene is named only where the DNA matches it firmly. Size tells how often a clone was seen (once, few, many) or the class of an expanded clone, and some rows leave it out.

j_call,clone_size,v_call,d_call,cdr3_aa,cdr3_nt
TRBJ1-2,NA,TRBV30,TRBD1,CACDRDYGYTF,TGTGCCTGTGACAGGGACTATGGCTACACCTTC
TRBJ2-7,NA,TRBV18,NA,CASSLLPYEQYF,TGTGCCAGCTCACTTCTTCCCTACGAGCAGTACTTC
TRBJ2-1,NA,TRBV5-4,NA,CASSARRSSMWNEQFF,TGTGCCAGCAGCGCCCGGCGCAGTTCTATGTGGAATGAGCAGTTCTTC
TRBJ1-1,NA,TRBV14,NA,CASSPGIEAFF,TGTGCCAGCAGCCCCGGGATTGAAGCTTTCTTT
TRBJ2-5,once,TRBV5-6,TRBD2,CASSSPLAGDQETQYF,TGTGCCAGCAGCTCCCCACTAGCGGGGGACCAAGAGACCCAGTACTTC
TRBJ1-1,NA,TRBV27,NA,CASSPRAVTEAFF,TGTGCCAGCAGTCCTAGGGCGGTCACTGAAGCTTTCTTT
TRBJ1-3,NA,TRBV3-1/TRBV3-2,NA,CASSHYVSGNTIYF,TGTGCCAGCAGCCATTATGTCTCCGGAAACACCATATATTTT
TRBJ1-2,NA,TRBV4-1,NA,CASSQARYYGYTF,TGCGCCAGCAGCCAAGCAAGGTACTATGGCTACACCTTC
TRBJ2-3,NA,TRBV30,TRBD2,CAWRETSGGVKAQYF,TGTGCCTGGAGGGAGACTAGCGGGGGGGTTAAGGCGCAGTATTTT
TRBJ2-1,NA,TRBV24-1,NA,CATSDGTQGRSYNEQFF,TGTGCCACCAGTGACGGAACTCAGGGTCGCTCCTACAATGAGCAGTTCTTC
TRBJ2-1,NA,TRBV7-3,TRBD2,CASSSLSGGGNEQFF,TGTGCCAGCAGCTCTTTGAGCGGGGGTGGCAATGAGCAGTTCTTC
TRBJ1-5,NA,TRBV12-3/TRBV12-4,NA,CASSQGVGQPQHF,TGTGCCAGCTCACAGGGAGTAGGACAGCCCCAGCATTTT
TRBJ2-5,NA,TRBV15,TRBD2,CATSTGLPGLAEETQYF,TGTGCCACCAGCACGGGTTTACCGGGACTAGCAGAAGAGACCCAGTACTTC
TRBJ1-2,NA,TRBV13,NA,CASSLGSGDGYTF,TGTGCCAGCAGCTTAGGGTCCGGTGATGGCTACACCTTC
TRBJ2-1,NA,TRBV7-3,TRBD2,CASSLSGGSYNEQFF,TGTGCCAGCAGCTTAAGCGGGGGGTCCTACAATGAGCAGTTCTTC
TRBJ2-7,NA,TRBV5-5,NA,CASSFHSGQVYEQYF,TGTGCCAGCAGCTTTCACTCAGGGCAGGTCTACGAGCAGTACTTC
TRBJ2-1,NA,TRBV12-3/TRBV12-4,TRBD2,CASSRGGDEQFF,TGTGCCAGCAGCCGCGGGGGGGATGAGCAGTTCTTC